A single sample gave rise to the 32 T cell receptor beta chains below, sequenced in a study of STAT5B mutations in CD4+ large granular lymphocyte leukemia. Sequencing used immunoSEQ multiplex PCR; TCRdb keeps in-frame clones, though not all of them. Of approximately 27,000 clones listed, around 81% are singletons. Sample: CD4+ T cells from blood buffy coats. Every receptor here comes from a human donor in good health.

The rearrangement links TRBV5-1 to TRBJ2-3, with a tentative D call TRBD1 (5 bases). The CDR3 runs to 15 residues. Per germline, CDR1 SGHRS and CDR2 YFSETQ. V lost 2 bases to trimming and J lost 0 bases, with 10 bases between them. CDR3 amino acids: CASSFSGASTDTQYF. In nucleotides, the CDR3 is TGCGCCAGCAGCTTTAGTGGGGCGAGCACAGATACGCAGTATTTT.

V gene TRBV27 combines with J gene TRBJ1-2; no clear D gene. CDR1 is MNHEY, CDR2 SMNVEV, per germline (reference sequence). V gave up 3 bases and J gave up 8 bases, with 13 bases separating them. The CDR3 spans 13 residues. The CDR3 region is CASSLGQATGYTF. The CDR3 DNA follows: TGTGCCAGCAGTTTGGGTCAGGCCACGGGCTACACCTTC.

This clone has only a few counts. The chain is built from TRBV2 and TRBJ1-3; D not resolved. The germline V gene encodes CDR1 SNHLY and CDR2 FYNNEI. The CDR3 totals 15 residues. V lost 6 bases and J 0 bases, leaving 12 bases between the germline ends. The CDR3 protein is CASSARPSSGNTIYF. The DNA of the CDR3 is TGTGCCAGCAGCGCACGGCCGTCCTCTGGAAACACCATATATTTT. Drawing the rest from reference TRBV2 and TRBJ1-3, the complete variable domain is EPEVTQTPSHQVTQMGQEVILRCVPISNHLYFYWYRQILGQKVEFLVSFYNNEISEKSEIFDDQFSVERPDGSNFTLKIRSTKLEDSAMYFCASSARPSSGNTIYFGEGSWLTVV.

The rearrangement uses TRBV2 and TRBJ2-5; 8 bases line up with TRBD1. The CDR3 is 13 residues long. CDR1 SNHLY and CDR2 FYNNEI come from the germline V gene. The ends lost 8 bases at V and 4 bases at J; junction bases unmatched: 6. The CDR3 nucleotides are TGTGCCAGCTCCAGACAGGGGATAGAGACCCAGTACTTC. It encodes CASSRQGIETQYF.

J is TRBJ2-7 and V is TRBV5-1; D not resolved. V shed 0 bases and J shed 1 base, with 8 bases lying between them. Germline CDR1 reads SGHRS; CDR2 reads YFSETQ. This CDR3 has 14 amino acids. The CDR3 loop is CASSLDARSYEQYV. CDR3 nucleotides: TGCGCCAGCAGCTTGGACGCGCGGTCCTACGAGCAGTACGTC.

The CDR3 DNA is TGTGCCAGTAGTGAAACCGGGACAGGGTCTGGAAACACCATATATTTT. Translation gives CASSETGTGSGNTIYF. The gene calls are TRBV19 and TRBJ1-3, with 9 bases aligning to TRBD1. The CDR3 sequence is 16 residues long. Germline trimming cut 5 bases from V and 1 base from J; bases unmatched to any gene: 6. CDR1 and CDR2 (germline): LNHDA, SQIVND (reference sequence).

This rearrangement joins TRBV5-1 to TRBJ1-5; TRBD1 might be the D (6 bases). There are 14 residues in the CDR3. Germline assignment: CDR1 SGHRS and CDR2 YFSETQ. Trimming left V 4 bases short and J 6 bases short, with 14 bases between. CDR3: CASSAEGVGQPQHF. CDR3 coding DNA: TGCGCCAGCAGCGCGGAGGGGGTAGGTCAGCCCCAGCATTTT.

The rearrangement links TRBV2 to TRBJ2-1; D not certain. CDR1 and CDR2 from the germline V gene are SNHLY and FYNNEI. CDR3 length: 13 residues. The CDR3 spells CGLRRSSYNEQFF. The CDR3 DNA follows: TGTGGGCTGCGGCGGTCCTCCTACAATGAGCAGTTCTTC. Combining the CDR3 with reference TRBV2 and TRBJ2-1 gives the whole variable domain EPEVTQTPSHQVTQMGQEVILRCVPISNHLYFYWYRQILGQKVEFLVSFYNNEISEKSEIFDDQFSVERPDGSNFTLKIRSTKLEDSAMYFCGLRRSSYNEQFFGPGTRLTVL.

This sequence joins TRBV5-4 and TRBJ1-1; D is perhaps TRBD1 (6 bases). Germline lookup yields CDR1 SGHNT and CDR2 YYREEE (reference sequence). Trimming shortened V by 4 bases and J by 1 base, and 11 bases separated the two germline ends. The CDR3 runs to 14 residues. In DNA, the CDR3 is TGTGCCAGCAGCGAGAGGGGGTCGAACACTGAAGCTTTCTTT. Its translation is CASSERGSNTEAFF.

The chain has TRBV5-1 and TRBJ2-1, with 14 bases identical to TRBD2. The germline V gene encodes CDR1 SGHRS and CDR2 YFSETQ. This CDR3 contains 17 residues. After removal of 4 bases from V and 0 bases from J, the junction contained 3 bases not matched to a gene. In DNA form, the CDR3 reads TGCGCCAGCAGCACGGGGACTAGCGGGAGCTCCTACAATGAGCAGTTCTTC. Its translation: CASSTGTSGSSYNEQFF.

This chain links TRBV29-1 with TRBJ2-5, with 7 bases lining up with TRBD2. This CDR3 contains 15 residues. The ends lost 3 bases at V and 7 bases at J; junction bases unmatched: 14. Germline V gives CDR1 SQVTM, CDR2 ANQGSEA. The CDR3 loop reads CSVEGVGGFRGTQYF. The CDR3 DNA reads TGCAGCGTTGAGGGTGTGGGAGGGTTCCGCGGGACCCAGTACTTC.

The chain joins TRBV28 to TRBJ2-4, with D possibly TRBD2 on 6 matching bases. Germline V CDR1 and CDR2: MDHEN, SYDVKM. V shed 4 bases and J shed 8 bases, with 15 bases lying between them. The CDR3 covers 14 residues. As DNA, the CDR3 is TGTGCCAGCAGTTCCCTGACCCCGGGGGACATTCAGTACTTC. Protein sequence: CASSSLTPGDIQYF.

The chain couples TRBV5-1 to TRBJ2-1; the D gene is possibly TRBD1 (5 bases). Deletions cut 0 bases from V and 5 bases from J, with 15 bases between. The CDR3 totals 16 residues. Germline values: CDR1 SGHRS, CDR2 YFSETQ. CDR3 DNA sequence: TGCGCCAGCAGCTTGGCCAGGGTACCGGACGACAATGAGCAGTTCTTC. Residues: CASSLARVPDDNEQFF.

CDR3 coding DNA: TGTGCCAGCAGCGTAGTAGCGGGAGCTGGCGAGCAGTACTTC. Its translation is CASSVVAGAGEQYF. The chain is built from TRBV9 and TRBJ2-7; 9 bases match TRBD2. This CDR3 is 14 amino acids long. Germline V gene sequence: CDR1 SGDLS, CDR2 YYNGEE. Unmatched junction bases numbered 4, after V lost 0 bases and J lost 6 bases.

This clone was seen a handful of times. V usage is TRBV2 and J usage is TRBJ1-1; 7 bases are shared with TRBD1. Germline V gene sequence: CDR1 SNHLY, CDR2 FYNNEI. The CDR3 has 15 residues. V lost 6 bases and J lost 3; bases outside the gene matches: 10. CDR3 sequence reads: CASRAQGPIHTEAFF. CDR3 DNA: TGTGCCAGCAGAGCACAGGGGCCCATACACACTGAAGCTTTCTTT.

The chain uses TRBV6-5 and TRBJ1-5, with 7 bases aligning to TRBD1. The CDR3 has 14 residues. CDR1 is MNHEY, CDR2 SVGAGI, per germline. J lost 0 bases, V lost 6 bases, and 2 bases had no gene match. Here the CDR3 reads CASRRTGSNQPQHF. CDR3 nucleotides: TGTGCCAGCAGGAGGACAGGTAGCAATCAGCCCCAGCATTTT.

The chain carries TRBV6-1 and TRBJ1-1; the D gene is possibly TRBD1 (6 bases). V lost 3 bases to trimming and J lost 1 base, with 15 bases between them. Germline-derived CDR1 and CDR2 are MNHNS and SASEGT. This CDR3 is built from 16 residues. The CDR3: CASSDVGGLRNTEAFF. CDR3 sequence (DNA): TGTGCCAGCAGTGATGTTGGGGGGCTGAGGAACACTGAAGCTTTCTTT.

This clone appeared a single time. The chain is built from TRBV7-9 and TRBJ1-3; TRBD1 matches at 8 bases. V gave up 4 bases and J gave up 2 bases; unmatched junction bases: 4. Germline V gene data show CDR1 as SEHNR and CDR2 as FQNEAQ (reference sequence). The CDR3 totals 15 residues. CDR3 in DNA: TGTGCCAGCAGCTCACTCAGGGGGCCTGGAAACACCATATATTTT. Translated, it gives CASSSLRGPGNTIYF.

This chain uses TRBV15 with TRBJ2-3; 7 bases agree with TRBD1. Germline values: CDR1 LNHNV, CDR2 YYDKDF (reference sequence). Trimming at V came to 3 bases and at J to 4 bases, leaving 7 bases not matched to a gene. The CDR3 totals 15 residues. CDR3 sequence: CATSRGEGGADTQYF. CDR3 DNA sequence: TGTGCCACCAGCAGGGGGGAAGGGGGCGCAGATACGCAGTATTTT.

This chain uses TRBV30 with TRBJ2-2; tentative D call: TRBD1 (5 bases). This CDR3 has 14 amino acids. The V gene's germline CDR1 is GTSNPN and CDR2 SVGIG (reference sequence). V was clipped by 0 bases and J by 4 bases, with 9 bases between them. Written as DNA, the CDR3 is TGTGCCTGGAGTGTATTAAGGGGCACCGGGGAGCTGTTTTTT. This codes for CAWSVLRGTGELFF. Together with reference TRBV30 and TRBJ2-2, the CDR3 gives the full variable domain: SQTIHQWPATLVQPVGSPLSLECTVEGTSNPNLYWYRQAAGRGLQLLFYSVGIGQISSEVPQNLSASRPQDRQFILSSKKLLLSDSGFYLCAWSVLRGTGELFFGEGSRLTVL.

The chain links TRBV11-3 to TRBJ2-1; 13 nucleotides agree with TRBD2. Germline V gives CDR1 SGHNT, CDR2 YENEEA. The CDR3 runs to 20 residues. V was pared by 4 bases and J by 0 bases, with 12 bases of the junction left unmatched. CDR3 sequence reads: CASSSRQGTSGVSSYNEQFF. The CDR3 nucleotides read TGTGCCAGCAGCTCGCGGCAAGGGACTAGCGGGGTTAGCTCCTACAATGAGCAGTTCTTC.

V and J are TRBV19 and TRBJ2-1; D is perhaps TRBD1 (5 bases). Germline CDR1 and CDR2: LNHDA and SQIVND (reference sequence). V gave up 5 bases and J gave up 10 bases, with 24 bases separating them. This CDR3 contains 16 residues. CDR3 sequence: CASSFLWVGASQEQFF. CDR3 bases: TGTGCCAGTAGTTTTCTGTGGGTTGGGGCCTCCCAAGAGCAGTTCTTC.

Here the CDR3 DNA reads TGTGCCAGCAGCGTAGATAGCGGGAGGGATGAGCAGTTCTTC. Translation: CASSVDSGRDEQFF. The V call is TRBV5-5, the J call TRBJ2-1; 11 bases line up with TRBD2. Germline CDR1 and CDR2: SGHKS and YYEKEE (reference sequence). With V trimmed by 4 bases and J by 8 bases, 5 bases remained unmatched. The length of the CDR3 is 14 residues.

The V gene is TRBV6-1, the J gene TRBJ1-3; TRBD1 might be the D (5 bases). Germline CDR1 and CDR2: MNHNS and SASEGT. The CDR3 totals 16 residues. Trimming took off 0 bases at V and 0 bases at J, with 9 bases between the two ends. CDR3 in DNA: TGTGCCAGCAGTGAAGCAGGGACTTACTCTGGAAACACCATATATTTT. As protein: CASSEAGTYSGNTIYF.

For the CDR3, the DNA is TGTGCCAGCAGCCGGGACAGCAGCACAGATACGCAGTATTTT. It specifies CASSRDSSTDTQYF. The chain is built from TRBV11-3 and TRBJ2-3; 7 bases are a match to TRBD1. There are 14 residues in the CDR3. Trimming at V came to 5 bases and at J to 0 bases, leaving 2 bases not matched to a gene. Germline CDR1 and CDR2: SGHNT and YENEEA.

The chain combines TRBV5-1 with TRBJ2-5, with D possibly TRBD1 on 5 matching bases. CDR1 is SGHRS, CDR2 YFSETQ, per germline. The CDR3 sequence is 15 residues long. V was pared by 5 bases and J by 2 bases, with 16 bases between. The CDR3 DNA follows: TGCGCCAGCAGTAAAGGGGCGGCAACTCAAGAGACCCAGTACTTC. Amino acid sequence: CASSKGAATQETQYF. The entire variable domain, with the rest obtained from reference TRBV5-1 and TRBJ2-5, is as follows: KAGVTQTPRYLIKTRGQQVTLSCSPISGHRSVSWYQQTPGQGLQFLFEYFSETQRNKGNFPGRFSGRQFSNSRSEMNVSTLELGDSALYLCASSKGAATQETQYFGPGTRLLVL.

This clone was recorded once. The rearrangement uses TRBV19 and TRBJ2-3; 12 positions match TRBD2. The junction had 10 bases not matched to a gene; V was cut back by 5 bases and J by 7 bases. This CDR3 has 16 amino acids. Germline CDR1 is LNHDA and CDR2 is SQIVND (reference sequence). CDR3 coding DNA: TGTGCCAGTAGTCAAGCTAGCGGGGGGGGCGTAAATACGCAGTATTTT. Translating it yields CASSQASGGGVNTQYF.

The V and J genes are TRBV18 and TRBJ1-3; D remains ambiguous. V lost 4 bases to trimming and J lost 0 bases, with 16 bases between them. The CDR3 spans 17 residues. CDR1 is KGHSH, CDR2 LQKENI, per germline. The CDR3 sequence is CASSLSGELISGNTIYF. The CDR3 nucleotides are TGTGCCAGCTCACTCAGCGGGGAGTTAATCTCTGGAAACACCATATATTTT.

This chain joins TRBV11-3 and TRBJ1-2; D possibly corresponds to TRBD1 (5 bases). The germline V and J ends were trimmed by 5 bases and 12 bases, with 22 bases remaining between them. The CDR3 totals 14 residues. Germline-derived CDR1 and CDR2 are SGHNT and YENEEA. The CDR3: CASSPRGFLRDDTF. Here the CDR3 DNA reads TGTGCCAGCAGCCCCCGGGGGTTCCTCCGAGACGACACCTTC.

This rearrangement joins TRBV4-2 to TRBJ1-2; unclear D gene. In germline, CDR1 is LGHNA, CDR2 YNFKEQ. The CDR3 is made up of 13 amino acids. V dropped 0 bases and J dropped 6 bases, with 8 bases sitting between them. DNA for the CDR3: TGTGCCAGCAGCCAAGATTTGAGGGATGGCTACACCTTC. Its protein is CASSQDLRDGYTF.

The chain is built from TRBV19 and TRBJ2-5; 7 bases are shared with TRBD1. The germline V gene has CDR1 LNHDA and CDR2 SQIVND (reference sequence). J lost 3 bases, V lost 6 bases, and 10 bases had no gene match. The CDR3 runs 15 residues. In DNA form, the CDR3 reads TGTGCCAGTAGCTGGGGACAGTCGTCCGAAGAGACCCAGTACTTC. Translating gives CASSWGQSSEETQYF.

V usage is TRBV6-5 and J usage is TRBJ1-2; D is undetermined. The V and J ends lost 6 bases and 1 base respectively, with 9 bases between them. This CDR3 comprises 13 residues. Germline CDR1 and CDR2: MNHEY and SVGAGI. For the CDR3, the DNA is TGTGCCAGCAGCCCGACCCTTAACTATGGCTACACCTTC. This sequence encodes CASSPTLNYGYTF.